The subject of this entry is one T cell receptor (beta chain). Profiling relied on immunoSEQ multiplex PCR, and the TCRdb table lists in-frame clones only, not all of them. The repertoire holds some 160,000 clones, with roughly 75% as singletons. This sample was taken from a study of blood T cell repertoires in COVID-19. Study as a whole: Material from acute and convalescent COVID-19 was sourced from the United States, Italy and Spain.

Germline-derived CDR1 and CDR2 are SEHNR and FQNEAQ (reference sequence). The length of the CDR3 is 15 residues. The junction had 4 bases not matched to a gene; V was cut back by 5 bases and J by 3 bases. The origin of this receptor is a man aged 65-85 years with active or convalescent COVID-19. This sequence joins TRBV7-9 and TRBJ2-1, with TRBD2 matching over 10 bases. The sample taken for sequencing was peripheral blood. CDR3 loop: CASSITSGIYNEQFF. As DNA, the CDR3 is TGTGCCAGCAGCATTACTAGCGGGATCTACAATGAGCAGTTCTTC. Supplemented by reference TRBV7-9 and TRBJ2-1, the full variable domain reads DTGVSQNPRHKITKRGQNVTFRCDPISEHNRLYWYRQTLGQGPEFLTYFQNEAQLEKSRLLSDRFSAERPKGSFSTLEIQRTEQGDSAMYLCASSITSGIYNEQFFGPGTRLTVL.